This T cell receptor (beta chain) came from a study of T-cell memory formation after mild COVID-19. Overall study results and limits: Contracting clones, day 15 to 85, had balanced CD4/CD8, and later expanders favored CD4+.

TCRdb used MiXCR to reprocess the 5' RACE reads, holding one entry per CDR3 protein. Of 150,000 to 200,000 distinct CDR3 sequences in the sample, more than 12% were seen once. In regard to this clonotype: Its antigen remains unidentified.

The receptor was isolated from an adult woman who had mild COVID-19 (a few samples of this study predate the infection). Cell type and time point are not known. The source material was PBMCs or a T cell subset sorted from them (not recorded which).

The CDR3: CATSRPDRATEAFF. CDR3 coding DNA: TGTGCCACCAGCAGGCCGGACAGGGCCACTGAAGCTTTCTTT. The gene calls are TRBV15 and TRBJ1-1, with 8 nucleotides matching TRBD1. V dropped 3 bases and J dropped 4; count of bases not matched to a gene: 4. In germline, CDR1 is LNHNV, CDR2 YYDKDF (reference sequence). CDR3 length: 14 residues.